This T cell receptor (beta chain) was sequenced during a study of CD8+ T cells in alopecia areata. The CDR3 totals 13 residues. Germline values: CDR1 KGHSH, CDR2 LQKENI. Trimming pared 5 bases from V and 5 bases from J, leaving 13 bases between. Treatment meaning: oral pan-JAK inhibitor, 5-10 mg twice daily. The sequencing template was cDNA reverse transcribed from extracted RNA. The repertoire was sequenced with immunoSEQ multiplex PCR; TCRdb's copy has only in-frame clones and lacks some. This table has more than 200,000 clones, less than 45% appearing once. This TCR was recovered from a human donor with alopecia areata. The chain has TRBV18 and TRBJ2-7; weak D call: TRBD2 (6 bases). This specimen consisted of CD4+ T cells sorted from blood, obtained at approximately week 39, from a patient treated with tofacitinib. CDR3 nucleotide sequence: TGTGCCAGCTCAACGGGACTCGGGAACGAGCAGTACTTC. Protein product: CASSTGLGNEQYF.